This T cell receptor beta chain was sequenced during a study of T cell responses to AZD1222 COVID-19 vaccine. Turning to this clone: Its matching antigen is unknown.

This CDR3 contains 18 residues. Germline values: CDR1 LNHDA, CDR2 SQIVND (reference sequence). Deletions cut 5 bases from V and 3 bases from J, with 23 bases between. Study-wide points: No day 14 peak samples; only post-peak repertoires were characterized. Unmutated variant regions reportedly attract nearly half of all spike-specific TCRs. Two AZD1222 administrations were followed by greater Spike-specific TCR breadth and depth.

The data were produced by immunoSEQ multiplex PCR, yet TCRdb's version contains in-frame clones alone and is incomplete. The table records just over 90,000 clones, 80% to 90% of them present only once. The sequenced sample was peripheral blood, obtained 28 days after the second AZD1222 dose. This receptor was taken from an adult who received the AZD1222 COVID-19 vaccine. The chain joins TRBV19 to TRBJ2-1; D is perhaps TRBD1 or TRBD2 (5 bases each). CDR3 coding DNA: TGTGCCAGTAGTTTGGGGCAGGGTAGGAAAGGGAGCTACAATGAGCAGTTCTTC. This gives the protein CASSLGQGRKGSYNEQFF. The full variable domain, completed using reference TRBV19 and TRBJ2-1, is DGGITQSPKYLFRKEGQNVTLSCEQNLNHDAMYWYRQDPGQGLRLIYYSQIVNDFQKGDIAEGYSVSREKKESFPLTVTSAQKNPTAFYLCASSLGQGRKGSYNEQFFGPGTRLTVL.